Listed below are T cell receptor beta chains from one sample, sequenced in a study of tumor-infiltrating lymphocytes in primary liver carcinoma. MiXCR, applied by TCRdb to the multiplex PCR reads, yields one record per CDR3 protein. The sample includes 90,000 to 150,000 distinct CDR3 sequences, around 70% of them seen just once. Sequences were obtained from tumor-adjacent normal liver tissue. The source is a woman aged 55-70 years with primary liver carcinoma and hepatitis B virus infection. Each CDR3 is given with its conserved first and last residue. The order of the fields is D gene, V gene, J gene, clone size, CDR3 protein, CDR3 DNA. The D gene is left open where the match is weak. Expanded clones get a size class; other rows say once, few or many, or leave the size out.

>-|TRBV12-3/TRBV12-4|TRBJ2-1|-
CAGSSDKYNEQLF
TGTGCCGGCAGCTCCGACAAGTACAATGAGCAGCTCTTC
>-|TRBV29-1|TRBJ2-3|-
CSAGITSIDTQYF
TGCAGCGCCGGAATCACGAGCATAGATACGCAATATTTT
>-|TRBV29-1|TRBJ2-1|-
CSVEDRRPDYPSSCNEQFF
TGCAGCGTTGAAGATCGAAGGCCCGACTACCCAAGCTCCTGCAATGAGCAGTTCTTC
>TRBD2|TRBV5-1|TRBJ2-1|many
CASSLLAGVYNEQFF
TGCGCCAGCAGCTTACTAGCGGGAGTATACAATGAGCAGTTCTTC
>-|TRBV29-1|TRBJ2-7|-
CIVGDWQYEQYF
TGCATCGTTGGAGACTGGCAGTACGAGCAGTACTTC
>-|TRBV6-5|TRBJ2-5|-
CASSRTGTGDTQYF
TGTGCCAGCAGCAGGACCGGCACCGGAGATACCCAGTACTTC
>TRBD1|TRBV12-3/TRBV12-4|TRBJ2-4|-
CAISRQTGIVVIQYF
TGTGCCATCAGTCGTCAGACAGGGATAGTGGTCATTCAGTACTTC
>TRBD1|TRBV11-1|TRBJ2-7|-
CASSLRTGNEWYF
TGTGCCAGCAGCCTAAGGACAGGGAACGAGTGGTACTTC
>-|TRBV6-5|TRBJ2-7|-
CASSTLHQGYEVYF
TGTGCCAGCAGTACCCTCCATCAGGGTTACGAGGTGTACTTC
>TRBD1|TRBV6-1|TRBJ2-7|few
CTSSGQVNYEQYF
TGTACCAGCAGCGGACAGGTCAACTACGAGCAGTACTTC
>-|TRBV28|TRBJ2-1|few
CASSFTDTYNEQFF
TGTGCCAGCAGTTTCACAGATACCTACAATGAGCAGTTCTTC